The 8 T cell receptor beta chains below come from one sample, sequenced in a study of CD8 T cells in Susac syndrome (dated by TCRdb to between 2018 and 2021). The library came from the immunoSEQ multiplex PCR assay. RNA was extracted using the RNeasy kit, and roughly 0.5 to 1 ug of the RNA was reverse transcribed with random hexamers. TCRdb reprocessed the public reads (quality trimming at Q25 with fastp, clone calling with MiXCR) and kept in-frame beta chains. Entries that share a CDR3 protein sequence are merged under the most common genes and DNA. In this sample the table shows 110,000 or so distinct CDR3 sequences, 85% to 95% of which occur a single time. Of the sample, around 0.1% falls within the top ten clones. Sequencing input: CD4+ T cells from PBMCs. The receptor set was obtained from a human donor in good health.

CDR3 sequence: CASSQEKGVSTDTQYF. The CDR3 DNA is TGTGCCAGCAGCCAAGAAAAGGGGGTAAGCACAGATACGCAGTATTTT. The genes are TRBV3-1 and TRBJ2-3, with a weak D call TRBD1 (6 bases). The CDR3 is made up of 16 amino acids. Germline CDR1 and CDR2: LGHDT and YNNKEL (reference sequence). Trimming left V 0 bases short and J 0 bases short, with 10 bases between.

A remark on this clonotype: An end of the junction does not agree with germline; a read error may underlie this. CDR3 DNA: TGTGCCAGCAGTTTGGACAGCTCTGGGGCCAACGTCCTGACTTTC. Translation gives CASSLDSSGANVLTF. The chain uses TRBV5-1 and TRBJ2-6; a weak D match, TRBD1 (6 bases). This CDR3 spans 15 amino acids. Germline assignment: CDR1 SGHRS and CDR2 YFSETQ.

The chain recombines TRBV2 with TRBJ2-3; D is uncertain. CDR1 and CDR2 from the germline V gene are SNHLY and FYNNEI. This CDR3 contains 13 residues. V was trimmed by 6 bases and J by 6 bases, leaving 13 bases between them. The CDR3 nucleotides are TGTGCCAGCAGGGACCCTCCCGGGGATACGCAGTATTTT. Translated, it gives CASRDPPGDTQYF.

This chain joins TRBV6-1 and TRBJ2-7, with TRBD1 matching 8 bases. Germline CDR1 reads MNHNS; CDR2 reads SASEGT. V was pared by 5 bases and J by 3 bases, with 6 bases of the junction left unmatched. CDR3 length equals 14 residues. The CDR3 spells CASSTQGAFYEQYF. DNA for the CDR3: TGTGCCAGCAGTACGCAGGGGGCGTTCTACGAGCAGTACTTC.

This clonotype was seen a handful of times. The chain joins TRBV30 to TRBJ1-5; no clear D gene. The CDR3 is made up of 13 amino acids. With 4 bases removed from V and 3 bases from J, the gap between germline ends came to 10 bases. Germline assignment: CDR1 GTSNPN and CDR2 SVGIG (reference sequence). CDR3 in DNA: TGTGCCTGGAACCCGGGGTTCAATCAGCCCCAGCATTTT. This sequence encodes CAWNPGFNQPQHF.

CDR3: CASIRLGGTEAFF. CDR3 sequence (DNA): TGTGCCAGCATTAGGCTGGGGGGCACTGAAGCTTTCTTT. The gene calls are TRBV2 and TRBJ1-1; maybe TRBD1 (5 bases). V lost 7 bases to trimming and J lost 4 bases, with 13 bases between them. Germline CDR1 SNHLY, CDR2 FYNNEI. The CDR3 is 13 amino acids.

J is TRBJ1-2 and V is TRBV20-1; D remains ambiguous. The CDR3 is 13 residues long. Germline CDR1 DFQATT, CDR2 SNEGSKA (reference sequence). Trimming stripped 0 bases from V and 4 bases from J, with 9 bases between. The chain's CDR3 is CSARDAGFYGYTF. The CDR3 coding sequence is TGCAGTGCTAGAGATGCAGGATTCTATGGCTACACCTTC.

V usage is TRBV5-1 and J usage is TRBJ2-3, with D possibly matching TRBD2 (6 bases). Trimming took off 4 bases at V and 2 bases at J, with 23 bases between the two ends. This CDR3 is 18 amino acids long. Germline V CDR1 and CDR2: SGHRS, YFSETQ. The CDR3 protein is CASSTGLLGTSLTDTQYF. Here the CDR3 DNA reads TGCGCCAGCAGCACAGGCCTTTTAGGGACTTCCCTCACAGATACGCAGTATTTT. Looking up the rest from reference TRBV5-1 and TRBJ2-3 gives the full variable domain: KAGVTQTPRYLIKTRGQQVTLSCSPISGHRSVSWYQQTPGQGLQFLFEYFSETQRNKGNFPGRFSGRQFSNSRSEMNVSTLELGDSALYLCASSTGLLGTSLTDTQYFGPGTRLTVL.